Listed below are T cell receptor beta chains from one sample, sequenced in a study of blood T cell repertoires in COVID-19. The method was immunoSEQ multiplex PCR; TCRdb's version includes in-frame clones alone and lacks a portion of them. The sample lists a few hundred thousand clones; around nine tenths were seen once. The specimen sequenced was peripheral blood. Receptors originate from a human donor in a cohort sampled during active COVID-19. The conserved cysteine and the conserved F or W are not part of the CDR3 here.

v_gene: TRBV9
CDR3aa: ASSVEGIPGELF

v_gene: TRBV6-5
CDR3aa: ASSSPTLLNSPLH

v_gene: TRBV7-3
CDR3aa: ASTLIPGAGELF

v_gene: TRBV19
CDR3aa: ASSDRDFNYGYT

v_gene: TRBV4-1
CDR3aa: ASSQGVGGASNQPQH

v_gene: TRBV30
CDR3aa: AWSSSGNTIY

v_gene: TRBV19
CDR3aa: ASKNPGYHSPLH

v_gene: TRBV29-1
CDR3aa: SVQRGGYNEQF

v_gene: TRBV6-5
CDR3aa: ASKSGGNTGELF

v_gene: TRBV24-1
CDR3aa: ATSDPSGGTDTQY

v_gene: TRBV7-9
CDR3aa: ASRAGRNTGELF

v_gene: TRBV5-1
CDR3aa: ASSLFGSTGELF

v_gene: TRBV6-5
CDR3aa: ATEFDREFNQPQH

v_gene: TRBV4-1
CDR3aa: ASSRTSLVYSNQPQH

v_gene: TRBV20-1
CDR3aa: SASGRAGGPQF

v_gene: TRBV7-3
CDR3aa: ASSLQGGEETQY

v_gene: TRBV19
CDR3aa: ASSTRTGGAF

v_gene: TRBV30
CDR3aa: AWSETTTDTQY

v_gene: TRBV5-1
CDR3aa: ASRAEGDEQF

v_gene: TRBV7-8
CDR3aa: ASSRDRGNTIY

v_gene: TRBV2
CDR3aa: ASSPRRDSNQPQH

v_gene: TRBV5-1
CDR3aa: ASSVTSFRGEQY

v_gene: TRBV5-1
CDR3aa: ASSLSQGSLQETQY

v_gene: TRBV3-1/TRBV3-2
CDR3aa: ASSSLETQY

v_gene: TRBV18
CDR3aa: ASSPGQGMGNTEAF

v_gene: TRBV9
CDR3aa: ASSALQGTGANVLT